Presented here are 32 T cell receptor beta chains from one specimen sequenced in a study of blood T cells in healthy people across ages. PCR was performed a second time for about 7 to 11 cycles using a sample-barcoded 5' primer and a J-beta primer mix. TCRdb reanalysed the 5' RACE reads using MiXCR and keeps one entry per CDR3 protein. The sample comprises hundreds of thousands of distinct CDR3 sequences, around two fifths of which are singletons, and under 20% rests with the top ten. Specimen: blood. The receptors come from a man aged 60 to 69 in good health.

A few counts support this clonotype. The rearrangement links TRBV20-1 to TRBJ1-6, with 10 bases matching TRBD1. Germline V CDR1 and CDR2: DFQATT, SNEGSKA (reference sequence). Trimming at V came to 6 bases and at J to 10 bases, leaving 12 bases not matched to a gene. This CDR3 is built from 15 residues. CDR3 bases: TGCAGTGCCAAGTCCGGGACAGGGGTTTTATCACCCCTCCACTTT. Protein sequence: CSAKSGTGVLSPLHF.

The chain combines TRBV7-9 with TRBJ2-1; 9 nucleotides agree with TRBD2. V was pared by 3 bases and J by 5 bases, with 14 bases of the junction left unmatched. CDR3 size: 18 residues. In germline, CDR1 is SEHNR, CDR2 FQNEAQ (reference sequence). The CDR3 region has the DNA TGTGCCAGCAGCTTCCAGCGGGGGGCGACCGGTCGGGACAATGAGCAGTTCTTC. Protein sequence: CASSFQRGATGRDNEQFF.

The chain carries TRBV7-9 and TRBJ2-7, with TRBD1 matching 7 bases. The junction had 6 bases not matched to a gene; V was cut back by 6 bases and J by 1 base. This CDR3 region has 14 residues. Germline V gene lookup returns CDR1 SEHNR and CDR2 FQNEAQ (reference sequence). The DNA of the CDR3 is TGTGCCAGCAGGGCCGGGACAGAGTCCTACGAGCAGTACTTC. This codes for CASRAGTESYEQYF.

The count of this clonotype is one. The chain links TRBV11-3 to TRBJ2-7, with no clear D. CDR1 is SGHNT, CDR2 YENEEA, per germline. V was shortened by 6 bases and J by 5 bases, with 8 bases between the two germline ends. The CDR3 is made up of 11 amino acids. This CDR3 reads CASRRSDEQYF. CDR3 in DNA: TGTGCCAGCAGGAGGTCCGACGAGCAGTACTTC.

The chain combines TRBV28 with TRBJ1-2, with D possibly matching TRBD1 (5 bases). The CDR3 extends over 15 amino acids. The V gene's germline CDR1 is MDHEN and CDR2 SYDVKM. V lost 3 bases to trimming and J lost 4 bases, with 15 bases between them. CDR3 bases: TGTGCCAGCAGTTTGCGTCCCAGACAGTCCTATGGCTACACCTTC. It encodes CASSLRPRQSYGYTF.

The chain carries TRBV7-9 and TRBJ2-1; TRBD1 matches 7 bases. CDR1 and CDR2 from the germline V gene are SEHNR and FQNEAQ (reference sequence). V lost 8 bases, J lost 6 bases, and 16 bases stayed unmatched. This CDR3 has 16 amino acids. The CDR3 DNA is TGTGCCAGCGGCTCAAACAGGGGCGCGATGGGCAATGAGCAGTTCTTC. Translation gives CASGSNRGAMGNEQFF.

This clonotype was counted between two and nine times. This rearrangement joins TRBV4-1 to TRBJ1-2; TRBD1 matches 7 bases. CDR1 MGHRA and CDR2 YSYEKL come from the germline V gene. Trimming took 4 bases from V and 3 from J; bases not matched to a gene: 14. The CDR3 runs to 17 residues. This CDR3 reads CASSLKGLGQSDYGYTF. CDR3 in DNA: TGCGCCAGCAGCCTCAAGGGCTTGGGACAGAGTGACTATGGCTACACCTTC.

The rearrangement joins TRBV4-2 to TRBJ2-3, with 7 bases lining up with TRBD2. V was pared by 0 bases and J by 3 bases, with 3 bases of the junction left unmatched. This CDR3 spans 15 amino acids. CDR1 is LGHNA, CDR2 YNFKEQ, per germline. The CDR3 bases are TGTGCCAGCAGCCAAGATGGGAGGGGAACAGATACGCAGTATTTT. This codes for CASSQDGRGTDTQYF.

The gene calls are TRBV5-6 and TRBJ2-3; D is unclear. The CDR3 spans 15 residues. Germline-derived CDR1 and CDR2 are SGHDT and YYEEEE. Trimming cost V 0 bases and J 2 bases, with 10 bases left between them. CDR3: CASSLGVDPTDTQYF. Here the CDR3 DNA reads TGTGCCAGCAGCTTGGGGGTAGACCCCACAGATACGCAGTATTTT.

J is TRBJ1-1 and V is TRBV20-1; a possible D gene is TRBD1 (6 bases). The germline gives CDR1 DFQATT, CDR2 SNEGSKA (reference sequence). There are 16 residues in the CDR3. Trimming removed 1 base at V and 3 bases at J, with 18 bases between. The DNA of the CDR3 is TGCAGTGCTAGAGGTCCGGGGGGCGCCAGGGACACTGAAGCTTTCTTT. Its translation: CSARGPGGARDTEAFF.

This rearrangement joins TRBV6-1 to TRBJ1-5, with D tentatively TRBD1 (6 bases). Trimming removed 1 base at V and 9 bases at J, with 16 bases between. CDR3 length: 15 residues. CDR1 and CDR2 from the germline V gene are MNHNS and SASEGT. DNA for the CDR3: TGTGCCAGCAGTGAAGGTACCTCAACAGGGATGCCCCAGCATTTT. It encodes CASSEGTSTGMPQHF.

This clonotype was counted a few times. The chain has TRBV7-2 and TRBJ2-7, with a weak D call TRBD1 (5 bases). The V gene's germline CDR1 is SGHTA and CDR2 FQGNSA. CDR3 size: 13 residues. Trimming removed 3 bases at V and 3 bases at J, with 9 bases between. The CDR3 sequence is CASSFWGNYEQYF. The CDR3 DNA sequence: TGTGCCAGCAGCTTTTGGGGCAACTACGAGCAGTACTTC.

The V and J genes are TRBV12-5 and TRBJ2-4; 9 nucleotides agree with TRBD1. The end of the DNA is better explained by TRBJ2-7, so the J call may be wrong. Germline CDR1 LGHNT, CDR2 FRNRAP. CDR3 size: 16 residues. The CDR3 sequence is CASGSSGTGSIDEQYF. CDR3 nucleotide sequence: TGTGCTAGTGGTTCATCCGGGACAGGGTCGATCGACGAGCAGTACTTC.

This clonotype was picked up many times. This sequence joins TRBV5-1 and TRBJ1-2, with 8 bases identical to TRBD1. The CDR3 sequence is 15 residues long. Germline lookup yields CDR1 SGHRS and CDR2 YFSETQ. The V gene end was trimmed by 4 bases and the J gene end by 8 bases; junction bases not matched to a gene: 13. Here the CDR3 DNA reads TGCGCCAGCAGCCCCGGGACAGGCGTTCTTGGAGGCTACACCTTC. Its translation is CASSPGTGVLGGYTF.

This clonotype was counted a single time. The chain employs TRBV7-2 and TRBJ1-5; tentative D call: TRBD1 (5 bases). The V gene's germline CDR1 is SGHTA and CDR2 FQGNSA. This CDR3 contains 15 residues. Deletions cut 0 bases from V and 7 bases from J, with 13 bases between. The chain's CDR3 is CASSLAQGSGQPQHF. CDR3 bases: TGTGCCAGCAGCTTAGCGCAGGGATCGGGGCAGCCCCAGCATTTT. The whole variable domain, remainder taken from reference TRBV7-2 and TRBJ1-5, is GAGVSQSPSNKVTEKGKDVELRCDPISGHTALYWYRQSLGQGLEFLIYFQGNSAPDKSGLPSDRFSAERTGGSVSTLTIQRTQQEDSAVYLCASSLAQGSGQPQHFGDGTRLSIL.

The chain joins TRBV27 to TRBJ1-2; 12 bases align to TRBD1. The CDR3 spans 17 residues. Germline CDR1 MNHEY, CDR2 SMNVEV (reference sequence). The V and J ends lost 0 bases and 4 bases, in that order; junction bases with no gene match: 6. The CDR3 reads CASSLSTGTGGRYGYTF. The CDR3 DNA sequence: TGTGCCAGCAGTTTATCGACCGGGACAGGGGGCCGCTATGGCTACACCTTC.

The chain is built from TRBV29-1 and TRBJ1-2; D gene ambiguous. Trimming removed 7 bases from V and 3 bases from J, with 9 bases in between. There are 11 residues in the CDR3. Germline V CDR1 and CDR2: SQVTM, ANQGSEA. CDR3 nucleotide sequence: TGCAGCGCCCAAAGGGACTATGGCTACACCTTC. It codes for CSAQRDYGYTF.

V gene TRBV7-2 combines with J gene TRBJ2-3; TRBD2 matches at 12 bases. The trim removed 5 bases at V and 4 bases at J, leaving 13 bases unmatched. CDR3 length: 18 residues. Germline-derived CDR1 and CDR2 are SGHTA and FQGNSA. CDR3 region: CASSARGGRTSGADTQYF. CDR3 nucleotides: TGTGCCAGCAGCGCCCGAGGGGGAAGGACTAGCGGGGCAGATACGCAGTATTTT. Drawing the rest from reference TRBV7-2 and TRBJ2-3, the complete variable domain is GAGVSQSPSNKVTEKGKDVELRCDPISGHTALYWYRQSLGQGLEFLIYFQGNSAPDKSGLPSDRFSAERTGGSVSTLTIQRTQQEDSAVYLCASSARGGRTSGADTQYFGPGTRLTVL.

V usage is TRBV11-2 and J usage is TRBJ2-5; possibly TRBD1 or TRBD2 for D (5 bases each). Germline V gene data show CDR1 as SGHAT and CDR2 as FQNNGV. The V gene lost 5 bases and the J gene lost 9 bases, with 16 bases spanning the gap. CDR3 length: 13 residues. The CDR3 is CASSIGTERAQYF. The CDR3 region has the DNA TGTGCCAGCAGCATCGGGACCGAGAGGGCCCAGTACTTC.

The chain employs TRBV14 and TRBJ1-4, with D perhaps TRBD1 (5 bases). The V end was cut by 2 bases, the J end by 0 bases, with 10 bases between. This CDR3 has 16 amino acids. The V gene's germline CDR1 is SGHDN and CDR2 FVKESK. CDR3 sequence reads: CASSQRQLATNEKLFF. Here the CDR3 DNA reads TGTGCCAGCAGCCAAAGACAGCTAGCAACTAATGAAAAACTGTTTTTT.

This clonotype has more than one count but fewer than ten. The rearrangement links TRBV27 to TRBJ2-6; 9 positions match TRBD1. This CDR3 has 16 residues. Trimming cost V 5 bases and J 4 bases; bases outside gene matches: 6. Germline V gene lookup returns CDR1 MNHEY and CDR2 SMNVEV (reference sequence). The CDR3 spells CASSGHRGRGANVLTF. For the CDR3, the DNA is TGTGCCAGCAGTGGCCACAGGGGGCGGGGGGCCAACGTCCTGACTTTC.

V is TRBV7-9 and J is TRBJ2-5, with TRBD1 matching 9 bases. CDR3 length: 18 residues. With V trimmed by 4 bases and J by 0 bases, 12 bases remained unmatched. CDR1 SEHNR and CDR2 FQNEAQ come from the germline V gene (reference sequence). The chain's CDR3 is CASSYPTGGKAYQETQYF. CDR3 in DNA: TGTGCCAGCAGCTACCCGACAGGGGGGAAAGCTTACCAAGAGACCCAGTACTTC.

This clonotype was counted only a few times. The CDR3 sequence is CASSEEASGGDTQYF. DNA of the CDR3: TGTGCCAGCAGTGAAGAGGCTAGCGGGGGAGATACGCAGTATTTT. J is TRBJ2-3 and V is TRBV6-1; 10 nucleotides line up with TRBD2. J lost 5 bases, V lost 1 base, and 3 bases had no gene match. The CDR3 is 15 amino acids. The germline gives CDR1 MNHNS, CDR2 SASEGT.

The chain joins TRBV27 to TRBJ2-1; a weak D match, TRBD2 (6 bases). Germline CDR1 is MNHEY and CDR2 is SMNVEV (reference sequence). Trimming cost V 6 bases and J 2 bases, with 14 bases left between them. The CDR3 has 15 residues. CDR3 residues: CASSPFGGAYNEQFF. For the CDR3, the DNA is TGTGCCAGCAGCCCATTTGGAGGGGCCTACAATGAGCAGTTCTTC.

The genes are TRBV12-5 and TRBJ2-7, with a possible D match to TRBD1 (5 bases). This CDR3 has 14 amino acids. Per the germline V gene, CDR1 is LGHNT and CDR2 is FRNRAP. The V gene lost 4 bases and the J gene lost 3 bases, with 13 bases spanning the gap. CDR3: CASGYPDRVYEQYF. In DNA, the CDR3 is TGTGCTAGTGGTTACCCTGACAGAGTCTACGAGCAGTACTTC.

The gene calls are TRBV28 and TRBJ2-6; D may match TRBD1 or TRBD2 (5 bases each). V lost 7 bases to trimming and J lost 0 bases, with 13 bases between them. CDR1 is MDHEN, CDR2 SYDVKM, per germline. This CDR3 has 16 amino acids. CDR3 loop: CASTTGPSSGANVLTF. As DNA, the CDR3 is TGTGCCAGCACGACGGGACCGAGCTCTGGGGCCAACGTCCTGACTTTC. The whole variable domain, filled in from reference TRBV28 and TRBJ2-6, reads DVKVTQSSRYLVKRTGEKVFLECVQDMDHENMFWYRQDPGLGLRLIYFSYDVKMKEKGDIPEGYSVSREKKERFSLILESASTNQTSMYLCASTTGPSSGANVLTFGAGSRLTVL.

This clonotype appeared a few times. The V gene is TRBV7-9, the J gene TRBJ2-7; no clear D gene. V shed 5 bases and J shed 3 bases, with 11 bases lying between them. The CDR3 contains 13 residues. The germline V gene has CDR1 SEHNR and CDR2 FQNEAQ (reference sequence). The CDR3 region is CASSPAEDYEQYF. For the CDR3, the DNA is TGTGCCAGCAGCCCAGCTGAGGACTACGAGCAGTACTTC.

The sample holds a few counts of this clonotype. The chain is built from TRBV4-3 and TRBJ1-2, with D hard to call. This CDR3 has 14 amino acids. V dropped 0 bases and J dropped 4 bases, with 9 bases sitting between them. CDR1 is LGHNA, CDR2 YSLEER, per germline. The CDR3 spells CASSQDYSIYGYTF. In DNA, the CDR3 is TGCGCCAGCAGCCAAGATTACAGCATCTATGGCTACACCTTC.

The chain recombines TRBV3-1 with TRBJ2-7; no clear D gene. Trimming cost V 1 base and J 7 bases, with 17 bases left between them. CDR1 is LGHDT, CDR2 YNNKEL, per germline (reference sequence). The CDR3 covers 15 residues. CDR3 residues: CASSQVSTTYNEQYF. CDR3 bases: TGTGCCAGCAGCCAAGTATCGACCACCTACAATGAGCAGTACTTC.

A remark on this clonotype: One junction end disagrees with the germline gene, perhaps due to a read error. Here the CDR3 DNA reads TGTGCCAGTAGTATAGATAAAGGGGGGCATGAACAGTTCTTC. The encoded protein is CASSIDKGGHEQFF. J is TRBJ2-1 and V is TRBV19; D possibly uses TRBD1 or TRBD2 (6 bases each). The V gene's germline CDR1 is LNHDA and CDR2 SQIVND (reference sequence). The CDR3 runs to 14 residues.

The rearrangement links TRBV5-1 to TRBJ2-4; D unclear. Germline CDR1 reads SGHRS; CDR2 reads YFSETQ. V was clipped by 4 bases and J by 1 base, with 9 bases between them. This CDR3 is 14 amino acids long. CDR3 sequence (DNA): TGCGCCAGCAGCGTGTTGGGGGCCAAAAACATTCAGTACTTC. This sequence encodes CASSVLGAKNIQYF.

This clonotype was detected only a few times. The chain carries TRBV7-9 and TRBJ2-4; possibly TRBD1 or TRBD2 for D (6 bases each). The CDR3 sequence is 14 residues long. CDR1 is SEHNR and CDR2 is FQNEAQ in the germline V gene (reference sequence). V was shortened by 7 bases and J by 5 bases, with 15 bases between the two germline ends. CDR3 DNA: TGTGCCAGCACCCCTGTGAGGGGGGAAAACATTCAGTACTTC. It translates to CASTPVRGENIQYF.